The source of this TCR beta chain is a study of blood T cell repertoires in COVID-19. As for the study in general: The study drew acute and convalescent COVID-19 samples from the United States, Italy and Spain. Nucleic acid was either cDNA or gDNA, and it came from T cells, B-cell-depleted T cells, or PBMCs.

Germline assignment: CDR1 LGHDT and CDR2 YNNKEL (reference sequence). The CDR3 has 15 residues. Trimming removed 1 base from V and 3 bases from J, with 10 bases in between. Under the authors' procedure: Reference gene primer amplification yielded estimated nucleated cell counts. Data came from immunoSEQ multiplex PCR; TCRdb stores just in-frame clones and leaves some out. The DNA gave D and trimming, while V, J and clone size come from that table. This sample has under 300,000 clones, with about 82% found just once. J is TRBJ1-5 and V is TRBV3-1 (or the pseudogene TRBV3-2), with a tentative D call TRBD1 (6 bases). The specimen was peripheral blood. The clonotype originates from a woman aged 60-75 years with active or convalescent COVID-19. This CDR3 is CASSQGGQANQPQHF. The CDR3 coding sequence is TGTGCCAGCAGCCAAGGGGGGCAGGCCAATCAGCCCCAGCATTTT.